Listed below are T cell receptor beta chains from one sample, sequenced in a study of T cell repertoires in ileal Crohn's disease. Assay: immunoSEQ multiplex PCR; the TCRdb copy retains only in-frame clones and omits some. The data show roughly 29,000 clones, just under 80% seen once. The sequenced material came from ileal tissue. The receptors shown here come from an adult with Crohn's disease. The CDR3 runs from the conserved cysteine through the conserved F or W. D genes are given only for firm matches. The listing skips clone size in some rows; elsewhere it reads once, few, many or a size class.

DNA: TGTGCCAGCGGGGCTAATACAGGTTACACTGAAGCTTTCTTT
CDR3: CASGANTGYTEAFF
size: once
D: -
J: TRBJ1-1
V: TRBV6-6

DNA: TGTGCCAGCAGCCTAGCCGCTAGCGGGTTCTACGAGCAGTACTTC
CDR3: CASSLAASGFYEQYF
size: -
D: TRBD2
J: TRBJ2-7
V: TRBV9

DNA: TGTGCCAGCAGCTTGGGACCAGGCTCGGAGACCCAGTACTTC
CDR3: CASSLGPGSETQYF
size: -
D: -
J: TRBJ2-5
V: TRBV5-8

DNA: TGTGCCAGCAGCTTAGCGGCGGGAGGGATAAGAGATACGCAGTATTTT
CDR3: CASSLAAGGIRDTQYF
size: once
D: TRBD2
J: TRBJ2-3
V: TRBV13

DNA: TGTGCCACTTCGGTCTGGCGGTCAGATACGCAGTATTTT
CDR3: CATSVWRSDTQYF
size: -
D: -
J: TRBJ2-3
V: TRBV7-9

DNA: TGTGCCAGCAGTACCGGGACTTACTACAATGAGCAGTTCTTC
CDR3: CASSTGTYYNEQFF
size: -
D: -
J: TRBJ2-1
V: TRBV6-5

DNA: TGTGCCATCAGTGAGTTGTTAGGCGGGACCTACAATGAGCAGTTCTTC
CDR3: CAISELLGGTYNEQFF
size: -
D: -
J: TRBJ2-1
V: TRBV10-3

DNA: TGTGCCAGCAGCGGGGGGGACGGGACTAGCGGAGAGACCCAGTACTTC
CDR3: CASSGGDGTSGETQYF
size: -
D: TRBD2
J: TRBJ2-5
V: TRBV9

DNA: TGTGCCAGCAGCCTGTATCTGTCGGGGGGATCGAACACCGGGGAGCTGTTTTTT
CDR3: CASSLYLSGGSNTGELFF
size: -
D: TRBD2
J: TRBJ2-2
V: TRBV4-2

DNA: TGTGCCAGCAGTTACCAAACCCGACAGGAGTACACCTTC
CDR3: CASSYQTRQEYTF
size: few
D: -
J: TRBJ1-2
V: TRBV6-5

DNA: TGTGCCAGCAGTTACGACAGAAGAAACACCATATATTTT
CDR3: CASSYDRRNTIYF
size: -
D: -
J: TRBJ1-3
V: TRBV6-5

DNA: TGTGCCAGCGGTCGACAGGGACAGGGCAGTCAGCCCCAGCATTTT
CDR3: CASGRQGQGSQPQHF
size: -
D: TRBD1
J: TRBJ1-5
V: TRBV6-5

DNA: TGTGCCAGCAGACGGGGACAGGGGGGGAACACCGGGGAGCTGTTTTTT
CDR3: CASRRGQGGNTGELFF
size: -
D: TRBD1
J: TRBJ2-2
V: TRBV5-4

DNA: TGCGCCAGCAGCCTAAAGATTGGCGGTGGCACCGGGGAGCTGTTTTTT
CDR3: CASSLKIGGGTGELFF
size: once
D: -
J: TRBJ2-2
V: TRBV5-1

DNA: TGTGCCAGCAGCGTAGGAGATAACGCTTATGGCTACACCTTC
CDR3: CASSVGDNAYGYTF
size: -
D: -
J: TRBJ1-2
V: TRBV9

DNA: TGTGCCAGCAGCTGCGTGACAGGGGGCTCCGTGAACGCTGAAGCTTTCTTT
CDR3: CASSCVTGGSVNAEAFF
size: -
D: -
J: TRBJ1-1
V: TRBV21-1

DNA: TGTGCCAGCAGAGGGACTAGTTCCTCCGGGGAGCTGTTTTTT
CDR3: CASRGTSSSGELFF
size: -
D: TRBD2
J: TRBJ2-2
V: TRBV2

DNA: TGTGCCAGCAGCTTACGGGGGACTAGCCCAAACTATGGCTACACCTTC
CDR3: CASSLRGTSPNYGYTF
size: -
D: -
J: TRBJ1-2
V: TRBV13

DNA: TGTGCCTGGAGGGAAGGGGTTGGTAAGGGAAAACTGTTTTTT
CDR3: CAWREGVGKGKLFF
size: once
D: -
J: TRBJ1-4
V: TRBV30

DNA: TGTGCCAGTAGTTCGGGTCCCTTAAAAACCCAGCATTTT
CDR3: CASSSGPLKTQHF
size: -
D: -
J: TRBJ1-5
V: TRBV19

DNA: TGTGCCAGCAGCCCAGTTCCGAGACAGGGTGATGAGCAGTTCTTC
CDR3: CASSPVPRQGDEQFF
size: -
D: TRBD1
J: TRBJ2-1
V: TRBV5-4

DNA: TGTGCCAGCAGTCCTGGGACTAGTAGAGATACGCAGTATTTT
CDR3: CASSPGTSRDTQYF
size: -
D: TRBD2
J: TRBJ2-3
V: TRBV6-5

DNA: TGTGCCAGCAGCTTACAGGGAATTGAATACAATGAGCAGTTCTTC
CDR3: CASSLQGIEYNEQFF
size: -
D: -
J: TRBJ2-1
V: TRBV7-2

DNA: TGTGCCAGCGCCCGGGACAGGGCCGGTGAAGCTTTCTTT
CDR3: CASARDRAGEAFF
size: -
D: TRBD1
J: TRBJ1-1
V: TRBV6-1

DNA: TGTGCCAGCAGCTTGGCCCGGGTAAACACCGGGGAGCTGTTTTTC
CDR3: CASSLARVNTGELFF
size: -
D: -
J: TRBJ2-2
V: TRBV5-4

DNA: TGTGCCAGCTCACCACCGACGGGAAACGCTCGTGAAGCTTTCTTT
CDR3: CASSPPTGNAREAFF
size: -
D: -
J: TRBJ1-1
V: TRBV18

DNA: TGTGCCAGCAGCCGGGACAGGGGAACTACTAATGAAAAACTGTTTTTT
CDR3: CASSRDRGTTNEKLFF
size: -
D: TRBD1
J: TRBJ1-4
V: TRBV2

DNA: TGTGCCATCAGTGAGAGGGGGACAGGGGGCTACGAGCAGTACTTC
CDR3: CAISERGTGGYEQYF
size: -
D: TRBD1
J: TRBJ2-7
V: TRBV10-3

DNA: TGCAGCGTTGAAAACAGGGAAGTATGGAACACTGAAGCTTTCTTT
CDR3: CSVENREVWNTEAFF
size: -
D: -
J: TRBJ1-1
V: TRBV29-1

DNA: TGTGCAAAGGGACATCCGGCCAATGAGACAGATACGCAGTATTTT
CDR3: CAKGHPANETDTQYF
size: -
D: -
J: TRBJ2-3
V: TRBV12-2

DNA: TGTGCCAGCAGCTTGCCTAGGCAAGAGACCCAGTACTTC
CDR3: CASSLPRQETQYF
size: once
D: -
J: TRBJ2-5
V: TRBV5-4

DNA: TGTGCCAGCAGACCGGGACAGGTTTACGAGCAGTACTTC
CDR3: CASRPGQVYEQYF
size: -
D: TRBD1
J: TRBJ2-7
V: TRBV6-5

DNA: TGTGCCAGCAGCTTGGGACAGGGGCAAGAGACCCAGTACTTC
CDR3: CASSLGQGQETQYF
size: -
D: TRBD1
J: TRBJ2-5
V: TRBV5-6

DNA: TGTGCCAGCAGCTTAGATCTGCGGAAGCCGACCGGGGAGCTGTTTTTT
CDR3: CASSLDLRKPTGELFF
size: -
D: -
J: TRBJ2-2
V: TRBV11-1

DNA: TGTGCCAGCAGCGTAGGTGGGACTAGTCCTACGAACTACGAGCAGTACTTC
CDR3: CASSVGGTSPTNYEQYF
size: -
D: TRBD2
J: TRBJ2-7
V: TRBV9

DNA: TGTGCCTGGATCCGTCGAGCGGGGGGTGGCTACTACAATGAGCAGTTCTTC
CDR3: CAWIRRAGGGYYNEQFF
size: -
D: TRBD2
J: TRBJ2-1
V: TRBV30

DNA: TGTGCCAGCAGCCTCGACGCCAGGGGCACTGGCGGGGAGCTGTTTTTT
CDR3: CASSLDARGTGGELFF
size: -
D: -
J: TRBJ2-2
V: TRBV7-9

DNA: TGTGCCTGGAGTCGGGGAAGCGGGGGGGCTGGAGAGACCCAGTACTTC
CDR3: CAWSRGSGGAGETQYF
size: -
D: TRBD2
J: TRBJ2-5
V: TRBV30

DNA: TGTGCCAGCAGTCGGACAGGGGGCCAAGATACGCAGTATTTT
CDR3: CASSRTGGQDTQYF
size: -
D: TRBD1
J: TRBJ2-3
V: TRBV27

DNA: TGTGCCAGCTCACCATATCAGGGGGCTTCTGGAAACACCATATATTTT
CDR3: CASSPYQGASGNTIYF
size: -
D: TRBD1
J: TRBJ1-3
V: TRBV18

DNA: TGCGCCAGCAGAGAGCGGGTTCGCACAGATACGCAGTATTTT
CDR3: CASRERVRTDTQYF
size: few
D: -
J: TRBJ2-3
V: TRBV5-1

DNA: TGTGCCAGCTCCCGGAGCGGGAGAGGGTACGAGCAGTACTTC
CDR3: CASSRSGRGYEQYF
size: few
D: TRBD2
J: TRBJ2-7
V: TRBV6-6

DNA: TGTGCCACCAGCAGAGGGACAGGGTCCTACTACGAGCAGTACTTC
CDR3: CATSRGTGSYYEQYF
size: -
D: TRBD1
J: TRBJ2-7
V: TRBV15